What follows are 10 T cell receptor beta chains derived from one specimen sequenced in a study of CD8 T cells in ankylosing spondylitis. TCRdb processed the 5' RACE reads anew with MiXCR; each CDR3 protein has one entry. Of 250,000 or so distinct CDR3 sequences in the sample, 8% to 11% were seen once. Sample: blood, either unsorted or a sorted T cell fraction (not recorded which). The receptors come from a male donor with ankylosing spondylitis or in good health (not recorded which).

This clonotype was counted many times. The rearrangement joins TRBV20-1 to TRBJ2-5; D unresolved. Germline loops: CDR1 DFQATT, CDR2 SNEGSKA (reference sequence). The CDR3 is 12 amino acids. The V end was cut by 0 bases, the J end by 5 bases, with 7 bases between. The CDR3 nucleotides read TGCAGTGCTAGAGATTGGTTGGAGACCCAGTACTTC. This codes for CSARDWLETQYF.

In this sample, this clonotype turned up many times. The chain links TRBV5-5 to TRBJ1-5; 12 bases are a match to TRBD1. Trimming removed 0 bases from V and 6 bases from J; junction bases left unmatched: 7. There are 17 residues in the CDR3. Germline V gives CDR1 SGHKS, CDR2 YYEKEE (reference sequence). CDR3 sequence: CASSLAGDRGRGQPQHF. In DNA, the CDR3 is TGTGCCAGCAGCTTGGCTGGGGACAGGGGGCGAGGTCAGCCCCAGCATTTT.

With respect to this clonotype: A junction end diverges from the germline sequence, so it may reflect a read error. The rearrangement links TRBV7-9 to TRBJ2-7; D uncertain. CDR1 SEHNR and CDR2 FQNEAQ come from the germline V gene (reference sequence). This CDR3 is 12 amino acids long. In nucleotides, the CDR3 is TGTGCCAGCAGCTTTGCCGGCTACGGGCAGTACTTC. It encodes CASSFAGYGQYF.

The V and J genes are TRBV7-6 and TRBJ2-1, with D perhaps matching TRBD2 (7 bases). Deletions cut 2 bases from V and 9 bases from J, with 11 bases between. The CDR3 length is 13 residues. Looked up from germline, CDR1 is SGHVS and CDR2 is FNYEAQ. CDR3 sequence (DNA): TGTGCCAGCAGCTTAACGGGGGGCAGTGAGCAGTTCTTC. It specifies CASSLTGGSEQFF.

This clonotype was detected many times. The gene calls are TRBV5-1 and TRBJ2-2, with 8 bases that match TRBD1. The germline V gene has CDR1 SGHRS and CDR2 YFSETQ. The CDR3 length is 14 residues. The junction had 2 bases not matched to a gene; V was cut back by 4 bases and J by 3 bases. The CDR3 DNA sequence: TGCGCCAGCAGCCCGGGACAGGACACCGGGGAGCTGTTTTTT. Translated, it gives CASSPGQDTGELFF.

The J gene is TRBJ2-3, the V gene TRBV5-1; tentative D call: TRBD2 (6 bases). This CDR3 region has 16 residues. Germline CDR1 SGHRS, CDR2 YFSETQ. The V end lost 0 bases, the J end lost 5 bases, and 16 bases lay between the germline ends. The DNA for the CDR3 is TGCGCCAGCAGCTTGGTCGCGGGGAAAGGGGTAGATACGCAGTATTTT. It translates to CASSLVAGKGVDTQYF.

This clonotype occurred a few times. The J gene is TRBJ2-7, the V gene TRBV11-1, with 7 bases lining up with TRBD2. Losses at the gene ends were 4 bases for V and 4 bases for J; bases not matched to a gene: 7. The germline CDR1 and CDR2 sequences are SGHAT and FQDESV (reference sequence). CDR3 length equals 14 residues. The CDR3 DNA reads as TGTGCCAGCAGCTCACCGGGACTAAGGTACGAGCAGTACTTC. It is translated as CASSSPGLRYEQYF. The variable domain in full, completed from reference TRBV11-1 and TRBJ2-7, reads EAEVAQSPRYKITEKSQAVAFWCDPISGHATLYWYRQILGQGPELLVQFQDESVVDDSQLPKDRFSAERLKGVDSTLKIQPAELGDSAMYLCASSSPGLRYEQYFGPGTRLTVT.

The chain couples TRBV7-9 to TRBJ2-1, with 11 positions matching TRBD2. V lost 6 bases, J lost 5 bases, and 9 bases stayed unmatched. CDR3 length: 16 residues. CDR1 SEHNR and CDR2 FQNEAQ come from the germline V gene (reference sequence). The chain's CDR3 is CASSPLTSGVNNEQFF. The CDR3 DNA sequence: TGTGCCAGCAGTCCATTGACTAGCGGGGTGAACAATGAGCAGTTCTTC.

With respect to this clonotype: Possible read error: a much larger clone is one base away. The rearrangement links TRBV9 to TRBJ2-1; 9 bases are shared with TRBD2. This CDR3 has 15 residues. Germline V gene sequence: CDR1 SGDLS, CDR2 YYNGEE. V shed 2 bases, J shed 3 bases, and the junction held 3 bases outside the gene matches. Here the CDR3 DNA reads TGTGCCAGCAGCGTTGGGACTAGCCGCTACAATGAGCAGTTCTTC. Its translation: CASSVGTSRYNEQFF.

This clonotype was found many times. The gene calls are TRBV14 and TRBJ2-7; D perhaps matches TRBD1 (6 bases). The CDR3 is 15 amino acids. V lost 3 bases and J lost 2, with 14 bases in between. Looked up from germline, CDR1 is SGHDN and CDR2 is FVKESK. The CDR3 coding sequence is TGTGCCAGCAGCCACCAATGGACAGTAACCTACGAGCAGTACTTC. Its protein product is CASSHQWTVTYEQYF.